These T cell receptor beta chains were read from a single sample in a study of blood T cell repertoires in COVID-19. The protocol was immunoSEQ multiplex PCR, while the TCRdb copy is restricted to in-frame clones and leaves out a portion. In the table there are some 94,000 clones, roughly 85% of which are singletons. Sequenced: peripheral blood. These receptors were obtained from a woman aged 55-69 years with COVID-19, enrolled during active disease. The CDR3 runs from the conserved cysteine through the conserved F or W. D genes are given only for firm matches. Size is stated for part of the rows, as once, few or many counts, or as a class when the clone is expanded.

D gene,clone size,J gene,V gene,CDR3 protein,CDR3 DNA
.,.,TRBJ1-1,TRBV11-2,CASSFGGPRSEAFF,TGTGCCAGCAGCTTCGGGGGTCCCAGAAGTGAAGCTTTCTTT
.,.,TRBJ2-3,TRBV6-6,CASIPPGADTQYF,TGTGCCAGCATCCCCCCGGGGGCAGATACGCAGTATTTT
.,.,TRBJ2-7,TRBV4-3,CASSQVEGSYEQYF,TGCGCCAGCAGCCAAGTTGAGGGCTCCTACGAGCAGTACTTC
.,.,TRBJ2-2,TRBV7-2,CASSLVSVLAGELFF,TGTGCCAGCAGCTTAGTTTCAGTTCTTGCCGGGGAGCTGTTTTTT
.,.,TRBJ1-2,TRBV18,CASRPELNYGYTF,TGTGCCAGCCGCCCCGAACTTAACTATGGCTACACCTTC
.,.,TRBJ2-3,TRBV7-2,CASSTVDTQYF,TGTGCCAGCAGCACAGTGGATACGCAGTATTTT
.,.,TRBJ1-5,TRBV6-5,CASSFDTTTQHF,TGTGCCAGCAGCTTTGACACCACGACCCAGCATTTT
.,.,TRBJ1-3,TRBV7-6,CASSLAENTIYF,TGTGCCAGCAGCTTAGCGGAGAACACCATATATTTT
.,.,TRBJ2-4,TRBV12-3/TRBV12-4,CASSSGVGNIQYF,TGTGCCAGCAGTTCGGGGGTTGGAAACATTCAGTACTTC
TRBD2,.,TRBJ2-7,TRBV28,CASSLGQRGMGQYF,TGTGCCAGCAGTTTAGGTCAGCGGGGGATGGGGCAGTACTTC
.,.,TRBJ1-2,TRBV7-2,CASSFWGLDYGYTF,TGTGCCAGCAGCTTCTGGGGGCTGGACTATGGCTACACCTTC
.,.,TRBJ1-1,TRBV6-1,CASSERGRGPEAFF,TGTGCCAGCAGTGAACGTGGGAGGGGTCCTGAAGCTTTCTTT
.,.,TRBJ2-7,TRBV30,CAWSGGAYEQYF,TGTGCCTGGAGCGGGGGAGCCTACGAGCAGTACTTC
.,.,TRBJ1-1,TRBV20-1,CSARGNTEAFF,TGCAGTGCCCGAGGGAACACTGAAGCTTTCTTT
.,.,TRBJ2-5,TRBV5-1,CASSTQGPQETQYF,TGCGCCAGCAGCACACAGGGACCCCAAGAGACCCAGTACTTC
TRBD1,once,TRBJ1-2,TRBV10-3,CAISERQGGLNGYTF,TGTGCCATCAGTGAAAGACAGGGGGGACTCAATGGCTACACCTTC
TRBD1,.,TRBJ2-5,TRBV5-6,CASSWDRQETQYF,TGTGCCAGCAGCTGGGACAGACAAGAGACCCAGTACTTC
TRBD1,.,TRBJ1-2,TRBV9,CASSGSTDRVYGYTF,TGTGCCAGCAGCGGATCCACGGACAGGGTCTATGGCTACACCTTC
.,.,TRBJ1-1,TRBV11-2,CASRTVEDTEAFF,TGTGCCAGCAGAACAGTGGAGGACACTGAAGCTTTCTTT
.,.,TRBJ2-7,TRBV25-1,CASSGLSYYEQYF,TGTGCCAGCAGTGGCCTATCGTACTACGAGCAGTACTTC
.,.,TRBJ1-2,TRBV19,CASSKQADLYGYTF,TGTGCCAGTAGCAAACAGGCCGACCTCTATGGCTACACCTTC
.,.,TRBJ2-4,TRBV5-1,CASSTLQGGTKNIQYF,TGCGCCAGCAGCACCCTCCAAGGGGGTACCAAAAACATTCAGTACTTC
.,.,TRBJ2-7,TRBV11-3,CASSQEGLGEQYF,TGTGCCAGCAGCCAGGAGGGGCTGGGGGAGCAGTACTTC
.,.,TRBJ1-6,TRBV2,CASSSEYNSPLHF,TGTGCCAGCAGTAGCGAATATAATTCACCCCTCCACTTT
TRBD1,.,TRBJ1-2,TRBV6-5,CASSYGGQNYGYTF,TGTGCCAGCAGTTACGGGGGACAGAACTATGGCTACACCTTC
.,.,TRBJ2-4,TRBV14,CASRPQGKNIQYF,TGTGCCAGCAGGCCTCAGGGTAAAAACATTCAGTACTTC
TRBD2,.,TRBJ2-5,TRBV7-9,CASSSGLAGGETQYF,TGTGCCAGCAGCTCGGGACTAGCGGGGGGAGAGACCCAGTACTTC
.,.,TRBJ1-1,TRBV4-2,CASSQDQQGDTEAFF,TGTGCCAGCAGCCAAGATCAACAGGGCGACACTGAAGCTTTCTTT
.,.,TRBJ1-2,TRBV7-8,CASSLQQGDGYTF,TGTGCCAGCAGCTTACAACAGGGAGACGGCTACACCTTC
.,.,TRBJ1-3,TRBV5-1,CASSDGVGNTIYF,TGCGCCAGCAGCGACGGGGTAGGAAACACCATATATTTT
.,.,TRBJ1-1,TRBV5-6,CASSTHLNTEAFF,TGTGCCAGCAGCACTCATCTGAACACTGAAGCTTTCTTT
TRBD1,.,TRBJ1-4,TRBV4-2,CASSLDVQGMVTNEKLFF,TGTGCCAGCAGCCTCGACGTACAGGGGATGGTAACTAATGAAAAACTGTTTTTT
.,once,TRBJ2-1,TRBV28,CAVQGGYNEQFF,TGTGCCGTCCAGGGGGGCTACAATGAGCAGTTCTTC
.,.,TRBJ1-2,TRBV6-5,CASSYSLSGYGYTF,TGTGCCAGCAGTTACTCGTTGTCAGGTTATGGCTACACCTTC
TRBD2,.,TRBJ2-1,TRBV2,CATKGLVLRNEQFF,TGTGCCACCAAGGGACTAGTACTCCGGAATGAGCAGTTCTTC
.,.,TRBJ1-1,TRBV3-1/TRBV3-2,CASSQVTALEAFF,TGTGCCAGCAGCCAAGTGACAGCACTGGAAGCTTTCTTT
.,.,TRBJ2-5,TRBV5-1,CASSLGGQDGETQYF,TGCGCCAGCAGCTTGGGTGGTCAGGATGGGGAGACCCAGTACTTC
.,.,TRBJ2-7,TRBV7-2,CASSFRGGHAYEQYF,TGTGCCAGCAGCTTTCGCGGGGGCCACGCCTACGAGCAGTACTTC
.,.,TRBJ1-2,TRBV3-1/TRBV3-2,CASSLTSGGQGGYTF,TGTGCCAGCAGCTTAACCAGCGGGGGGCAGGGTGGCTACACCTTC
.,.,TRBJ2-3,TRBV6-5,CASSSVTDTQYF,TGTGCCAGCAGTTCAGTTACAGATACGCAGTATTTT
TRBD2,.,TRBJ2-5,TRBV11-2,CASSLGTSGGLRETQYF,TGTGCCAGCAGCTTAGGTACTAGCGGGGGCCTCCGAGAGACCCAGTACTTC
TRBD1,.,TRBJ2-7,TRBV4-3,CASRQKTGPPYEQYF,TGCGCCAGCAGACAAAAGACAGGGCCCCCCTACGAGCAGTACTTC
TRBD1,.,TRBJ2-1,TRBV11-3,CASSRRDRVNEQFF,TGTGCCAGCAGCCGAAGGGACAGGGTCAATGAGCAGTTCTTC
.,.,TRBJ2-1,TRBV3-1/TRBV3-2,CASSHRYNEQFF,TGTGCCAGCAGCCACCGCTATAATGAGCAGTTCTTC
TRBD1,.,TRBJ2-2,TRBV18,CASSAGTGNTGELFF,TGTGCCAGCTCAGCCGGGACAGGGAATACCGGGGAGCTGTTTTTT
TRBD1,.,TRBJ1-2,TRBV19,CASSRGQGGGYTF,TGTGCCAGTAGTAGGGGACAGGGAGGCGGCTACACCTTC
TRBD1,.,TRBJ1-1,TRBV6-6,CASSGQGGNTEAFF,TGTGCCAGCAGTGGACAGGGGGGAAACACTGAAGCTTTCTTT
TRBD2,.,TRBJ2-2,TRBV5-1,CASSLATGGDTGELFF,TGCGCCAGCAGCTTGGCCACGGGGGGTGACACCGGGGAGCTGTTTTTT
.,.,TRBJ2-3,TRBV11-3,CASSLGLLGVKDTQYF,TGTGCCAGCAGCTTAGGCCTCCTAGGAGTGAAAGATACGCAGTATTTT
.,once,TRBJ2-2,TRBV7-2,CASSFNGGNTGELFF,TGTGCCAGCAGCTTCAACGGGGGAAACACCGGGGAGCTGTTTTTT
.,.,TRBJ2-2,TRBV5-1,CASSLGAFANTGELFF,TGCGCCAGCAGCTTGGGGGCCTTCGCGAACACCGGGGAGCTGTTTTTT